This T cell receptor (beta chain) stems from a study of OX40 agonist ivuxolimab in advanced cancers. Study-wide context: Having had anti-PD-1, anti-PD-L1 or anti-CTLA-4 therapy before was allowed, and around 39% had some. The study, taken as a whole, reports: In CD8+ T cells, expanded clones were on average more numerous than in CD4+. Clonal expansion by week 6 occurred in CD4+ and CD8+ blood T cells (at 0.1 to 3.0 mg/kg).

To note about this clone: What it recognizes is unknown.

The CDR3 contains 15 residues. Losses at the gene ends were 3 bases for V and 7 bases for J; bases not matched to a gene: 5. The germline V gene has CDR1 SGHVS and CDR2 FNYEAQ. Systemic immunosuppression or a history of autoimmune disease excluded patients. Here immunoSEQ multiplex PCR was the method, and the copy in TCRdb shows in-frame clones only, minus some. This sample carries 15,000 or so clones, roughly 88% of them seen once, and the ten largest clones take 25% to 35%. This clonotype was sampled from an adult with an advanced solid tumor such as melanoma, head and neck, liver or kidney cancer. The sample here was CD4+ or CD8+ T cells sorted from blood, taken in a trial of the OX40 agonist ivuxolimab. The chain has TRBV7-6 and TRBJ2-1; 11 bases agree with TRBD2. The CDR3 here is CASSFWASGRNEQFF. The DNA of the CDR3 is TGTGCCAGCAGCTTCTGGGCTAGCGGGAGGAATGAGCAGTTCTTC.